This is a list of T cell receptor beta chains from one sample in a study of T cell responses to AZD1222 COVID-19 vaccine. Repertoires were generated with immunoSEQ multiplex PCR, while TCRdb's copy carries only in-frame clones and drops some. Of about 67,000 clones in the sample, around four fifths were seen once. The material sequenced was peripheral blood, taken on day 0 of AZD1222 vaccination. Receptor source: an adult in good health. Each CDR3 is given with its conserved first and last residue. A D gene is named only where the DNA matches it firmly. Size values are once, few and many counts, or a class for expanded clones, and some rows have none.

D gene	V gene	J gene	clone size	CDR3 DNA	CDR3 protein
-	TRBV5-6	TRBJ1-2	-	TGTGCCAGCAGCTTGATAAGGGGAGGCTACACCTTC	CASSLIRGGYTF
-	TRBV25-1	TRBJ1-4	-	TGTGCCAGCAGTGAGGCGGCAGGCACTAATGAAAAACTGTTTTTT	CASSEAAGTNEKLFF
TRBD1	TRBV6-5	TRBJ2-7	-	TGTGCCAGCAGTTACGGGACAGGGTGGGAGCAGTACTTC	CASSYGTGWEQYF
TRBD2	TRBV15	TRBJ2-5	few	TGTGCCACCAGCAGCAGCGGGAGTTCAGAGACCCAGTACTTC	CATSSSGSSETQYF
-	TRBV28	TRBJ1-2	-	TGTGCCAGCAGTTTATCGGGGACGGCAAGAAGGATTCGTGGCTACACCTTC	CASSLSGTARRIRGYTF
-	TRBV7-8	TRBJ1-2	-	TGTGCCAGCAGCCCCGTTTGGGCAGACTATGGCTACACCTTC	CASSPVWADYGYTF
-	TRBV4-3	TRBJ2-4	-	TGCGCCAGCAGCCAAGATTGGCCAGCCAAAAACATTCAGTACTTC	CASSQDWPAKNIQYF
-	TRBV6-5	TRBJ2-5	-	TGTGCCAGCAGTCAACGAAGGGACCGCGGGACCCAGTACTTC	CASSQRRDRGTQYF
TRBD2	TRBV6-5	TRBJ2-1	-	TGTGCCAGCAGGTCTAGCGGGGGGTACAATGAGCAGTTCTTC	CASRSSGGYNEQFF
TRBD2	TRBV6-5	TRBJ2-2	-	TGTGCCAGCAGTTACGTCGGGGGGGGAGTCGGGGAGCTGTTTTTT	CASSYVGGGVGELFF
TRBD2	TRBV14	TRBJ2-1	-	TGTGCCAGCCCCCTAGGACTAGCGGGGGTTTACTCCTACAATGAGCAGTTCTTC	CASPLGLAGVYSYNEQFF
TRBD1	TRBV7-6	TRBJ1-3	-	TGTGCCAGCAGCCCCGGTGGGACAGGGGTGGGAAACACCATATATTTT	CASSPGGTGVGNTIYF
-	TRBV2	TRBJ1-1	-	TGTGCCAGCAGGGCCGTGGGGGCTTTCTTT	CASRAVGAFF
-	TRBV18	TRBJ1-5	-	TGTGCCAGCTCCCCGACAGGCTTCAATCAGCCCCAGCATTTT	CASSPTGFNQPQHF
-	TRBV7-2	TRBJ1-5	-	TGTGCCAGCAGTTCCTACAGGGCTGATCAGCCCCAGCATTTT	CASSSYRADQPQHF
-	TRBV2	TRBJ2-5	once	TGTGCCAGCAGTGAAGAGACCCAGTACTTC	CASSEETQYF
-	TRBV19	TRBJ2-1	-	TGTGCCAGTAGTATGGGCCCCCTATTTAACAATGAGCAGTTCTTC	CASSMGPLFNNEQFF
-	TRBV3-1/TRBV3-2	TRBJ2-7	-	TGTGCCAGCAGCCAAGCAGGGTCCTACACCTACGAGCAGTACTTC	CASSQAGSYTYEQYF
TRBD1	TRBV29-1	TRBJ1-4	-	TGCAGCGTGGGGGACAGCCGTGTTGAAAAACTGTTTTTT	CSVGDSRVEKLFF
-	TRBV28	TRBJ1-1	-	TGTGCCAGCAGTTCAGGGGACACTGAAGCTTTCTTT	CASSSGDTEAFF
-	TRBV3-1/TRBV3-2	TRBJ1-2	-	TGTGCCAGCTTAAATACAGCGGGAGGGGGTGGCTACACCTTC	CASLNTAGGGGYTF
-	TRBV19	TRBJ2-7	-	TGTGCCAGTAGTATAGATCATCGGGTCGAAGGGGGCTACGAGCAGTACTTC	CASSIDHRVEGGYEQYF
-	TRBV28	TRBJ2-7	once	TGTGCCAGCAGTTTATTTCGGGACAACTACGAGCAGTACTTC	CASSLFRDNYEQYF
-	TRBV4-3	TRBJ1-2	-	TGCGCCAGCAGCCAAGATGGCGGTCAGGTTAACTATGGCTACACCTTC	CASSQDGGQVNYGYTF
-	TRBV11-2	TRBJ2-2	few	TGTGCCAGCAGCTTAGAGCCCTTGGTGGCCGGGGAGCTGTTTTTT	CASSLEPLVAGELFF
TRBD1	TRBV4-3	TRBJ1-4	-	TGCGCCAGCAGCAACCACAGGGGACGGGATGAAAAACTGTTTTTT	CASSNHRGRDEKLFF
-	TRBV28	TRBJ1-1	-	TGTGCCAGCACCCCTCCAAAGGGGGGGATGAACACTGAAGCTTTCTTT	CASTPPKGGMNTEAFF
-	TRBV13	TRBJ1-1	-	TGTGCCAGCAGCGCCCAGGGGATTGAAGCTTTCTTT	CASSAQGIEAFF
TRBD1	TRBV7-3	TRBJ2-2	-	TGTGCCAGCAGCTTAACGTCTGGACAGGGGGTCACCGGGGAGCTGTTTTTT	CASSLTSGQGVTGELFF
TRBD1	TRBV10-3	TRBJ2-7	-	TGTGCCATCAGTGAAAAGACAGGGACCTACGAGCAGTACTTC	CAISEKTGTYEQYF
-	TRBV30	TRBJ1-5	-	TGTGCCTGGAAGGGTTTAAGCAATCAGCCCCAGCATTTT	CAWKGLSNQPQHF
-	TRBV7-3	TRBJ2-3	-	TGTGCCAGCAGCCCCGGGTTCGCCTTGAGCACAGATACGCAGTATTTT	CASSPGFALSTDTQYF
-	TRBV7-8	TRBJ2-7	-	TGTGCCAGCAGCTTAGGTAGGTCAGGAAAGACCTACGAGCAGTACTTC	CASSLGRSGKTYEQYF
-	TRBV12-3/TRBV12-4	TRBJ2-7	-	TGTGCCAGCAGTACTCTCGGGGTCCACGAGCAGTACTTC	CASSTLGVHEQYF
TRBD1	TRBV9	TRBJ1-2	-	TGTGCCAGCAGCGCAGAGGGGACAGGGCTACCAGGGGGCTACACCTTC	CASSAEGTGLPGGYTF
TRBD2	TRBV6-5	TRBJ2-1	once	TGTGCCAGCAGTTATGACGGACTAGCGGGAGGGTATGAGCAGTTCTTC	CASSYDGLAGGYEQFF
-	TRBV5-6	TRBJ1-1	-	TGTGCCAGCAGCTTGGTAAAGATGAACACTGAAGCTTTCTTT	CASSLVKMNTEAFF
-	TRBV7-6	TRBJ2-1	-	TGTGCCAGCAGCTTATGGGGGCAGTTTAATAGCTCCTACAATGAGCAGTTCTTC	CASSLWGQFNSSYNEQFF
-	TRBV10-3	TRBJ1-3	-	TGTGCCATCACTGACTCTGGAAACACCATATATTTT	CAITDSGNTIYF
-	TRBV7-3	TRBJ2-2	-	TGTGCCAGCAGCTGGGACCCAGGGACCGGGGAGCTGTTTTTT	CASSWDPGTGELFF
-	TRBV14	TRBJ2-3	few	TGTGCCAGCAGCCAAGATCCTCTATGGGGCACAGATACGCAGTATTTT	CASSQDPLWGTDTQYF
-	TRBV7-3	TRBJ2-5	-	TGTGCCAGCAGCTTAACCAATCGTGGGGGGCGAGGAGAGACCCAGTACTTC	CASSLTNRGGRGETQYF
TRBD1	TRBV5-5	TRBJ1-5	-	TGTGCCAGCAGCTGGAGGGACAGGGGGCAGCCCCAGCATTTT	CASSWRDRGQPQHF
TRBD2	TRBV27	TRBJ2-1	-	TGTGCCAGCAGCGCGGGAGGATCCTACAATGAGCAGTTCTTC	CASSAGGSYNEQFF
-	TRBV5-4	TRBJ2-7	-	TGTGCCAGCAGCAACTCTAGCGACTCCTACGAGCAGTACTTC	CASSNSSDSYEQYF
-	TRBV6-2/TRBV6-3	TRBJ2-7	-	TGTGCCAGCAGCATCCTAAACAGGGAATCCGAGCAGTACTTC	CASSILNRESEQYF
TRBD1	TRBV19	TRBJ2-7	few	TGTGCCAGTAGTTCCCGGGACAGAAGCTACGAGCAGTACTTC	CASSSRDRSYEQYF
-	TRBV5-5	TRBJ1-2	-	TGTGCCAGCAGCTTGGACCAGATCCTAAGGGATGGCTACACCTTC	CASSLDQILRDGYTF
-	TRBV15	TRBJ1-2	-	TGTGCCACCAGCAGAGGCGGGTCCTATGGCTACACCTTC	CATSRGGSYGYTF
TRBD1	TRBV6-2/TRBV6-3	TRBJ2-7	-	TGTGCCAGCAGTTACCCCGAACACAGGGGCGGCCTTCGGAACGAGCAGTACTTC	CASSYPEHRGGLRNEQYF
-	TRBV25-1	TRBJ2-7	-	TGTGCCAGCAGTGCAGGGATCAAGCAGTACTTC	CASSAGIKQYF
-	TRBV7-2	TRBJ2-2	once	TGTGCCAGCAGCTTAGACACCGGGGAGCTGTTTTTT	CASSLDTGELFF
-	TRBV4-3	TRBJ1-2	few	TGCGCCAGCAGCCAAGATCAGGGGATGGGCTACACCTTC	CASSQDQGMGYTF